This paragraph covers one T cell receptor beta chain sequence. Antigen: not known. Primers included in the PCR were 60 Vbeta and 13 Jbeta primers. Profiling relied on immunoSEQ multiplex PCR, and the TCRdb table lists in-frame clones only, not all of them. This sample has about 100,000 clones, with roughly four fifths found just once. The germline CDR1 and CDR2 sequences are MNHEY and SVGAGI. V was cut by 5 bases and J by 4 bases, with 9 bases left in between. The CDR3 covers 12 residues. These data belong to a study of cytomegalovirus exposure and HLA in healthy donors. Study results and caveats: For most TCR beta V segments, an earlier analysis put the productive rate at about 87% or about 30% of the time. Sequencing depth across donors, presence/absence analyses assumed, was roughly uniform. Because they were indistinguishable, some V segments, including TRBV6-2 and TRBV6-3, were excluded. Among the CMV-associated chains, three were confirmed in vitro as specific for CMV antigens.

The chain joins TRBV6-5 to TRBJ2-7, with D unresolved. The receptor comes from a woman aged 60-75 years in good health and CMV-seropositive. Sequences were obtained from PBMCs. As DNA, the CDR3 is TGTGCCAGCAGTGTGTCGGGTTACGAGCAGTACTTC. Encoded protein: CASSVSGYEQYF.